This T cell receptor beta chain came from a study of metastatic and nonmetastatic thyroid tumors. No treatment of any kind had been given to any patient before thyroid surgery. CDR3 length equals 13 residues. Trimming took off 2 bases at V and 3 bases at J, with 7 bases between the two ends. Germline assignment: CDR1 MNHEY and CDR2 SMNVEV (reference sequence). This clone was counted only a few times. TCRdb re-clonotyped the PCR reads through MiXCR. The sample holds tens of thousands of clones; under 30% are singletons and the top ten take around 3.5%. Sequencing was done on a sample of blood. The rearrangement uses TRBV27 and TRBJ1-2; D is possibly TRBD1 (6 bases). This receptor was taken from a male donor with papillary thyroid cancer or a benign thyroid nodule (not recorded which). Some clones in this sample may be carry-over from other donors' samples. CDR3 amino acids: CASSLTGYYGYTF. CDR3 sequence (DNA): TGTGCCAGCAGTTTAACAGGGTACTATGGCTACACCTTC.